This T cell receptor (beta chain) derives from a study of T cell repertoires in cytomegalovirus infection. The CDR3 length is 15 residues. CDR1 is SGHVT, CDR2 SQSDAQ, per germline. Each CDR3 protein is one row after TCRdb ran MiXCR on the reads. The table has approximately 910,000 distinct CDR3 sequences, about a third seen once. Worth noting for this clonotype: Its antigen is as yet unknown.

This chain connects TRBV7-4 to TRBJ2-3; possibly TRBD1 or TRBD2 for D (5 bases each). This TCR was recovered from a human donor in good health (CMV status not recorded). Some clones in this sample may be carry-over from other donors' samples. The sample here was cultured CD8+ T cells from PBMCs, taken from culture after CMV antigen stimulation. CDR3 sequence: CVSIFRDGSTDTQYF. DNA of the CDR3: TGTGTCAGTATATTCCGGGACGGAAGCACAGATACGCAGTATTTT.